The next 5 T cell receptor beta chains were all read from a single sample in a study of pediatric ulcerative colitis. During colonoscopy, one to two rectal pinch biopsies were collected. Measured with immunoSEQ multiplex PCR; TCRdb has only the in-frame clones, and not every one. The sample has around 34,000 clones, roughly three quarters seen once; the top ten hold about 1.1%. The specimen was gut tissue. These receptors were collected from a boy between 5 and 17 years old with mild ulcerative colitis.

This clone turned up a few times. The chain is built from TRBV7-9 and TRBJ1-1, with D hard to call. This CDR3 region has 14 residues. Per the germline V gene, CDR1 is SEHNR and CDR2 is FQNEAQ (reference sequence). Deletions cut 2 bases from V and 4 bases from J, with 11 bases between. The CDR3 loop is CASSLTGRGTEAFF. The CDR3 coding sequence is TGTGCCAGCAGCTTAACGGGGAGAGGCACTGAAGCTTTCTTT.

This sequence joins TRBV7-7 and TRBJ1-1; no firm D call. Looked up from germline, CDR1 is SSHAT and CDR2 is FNYEAQ (reference sequence). The CDR3 covers 13 residues. Trimming left V 5 bases short and J 1 base short, with 8 bases between. The DNA of the CDR3 is TGTGCCAGCAGCCTCGATTCGAACACTGAAGCTTTCTTT. Residues: CASSLDSNTEAFF.

This rearrangement joins TRBV11-3 to TRBJ1-2; D not resolved. Trimming cost V 5 bases and J 1 base, with 11 bases left between them. Germline loops: CDR1 SGHNT, CDR2 YENEEA. This CDR3 comprises 14 residues. Written as DNA, the CDR3 is TGTGCCAGCAGCCTCGGGCGGAGTAACTATGGCTACACCTTC. Protein: CASSLGRSNYGYTF.

The V call is TRBV9, the J call TRBJ1-5; 7 bases are a match to TRBD1. This CDR3 spans 14 amino acids. The germline V gene has CDR1 SGDLS and CDR2 YYNGEE. V dropped 5 bases and J dropped 4; count of bases not matched to a gene: 6. CDR3 sequence: CASSKTGENQPQHF. The CDR3 coding sequence is TGTGCCAGCAGTAAAACAGGGGAGAATCAGCCCCAGCATTTT.

This chain joins TRBV6-5 and TRBJ1-4; D not resolved. The CDR3 consists of 14 residues. V lost 4 bases, J lost 6 bases, and 12 bases lay in between. Germline assignment: CDR1 MNHEY and CDR2 SVGAGI. For the CDR3, the DNA is TGTGCCAGCAGTTCGATTTGGCCGGATGAAAAACTGTTTTTT. It translates to CASSSIWPDEKLFF.